This entry lists 3 T cell receptor beta chains sequenced from one sample in a study of early T cells in non-severe SARS-CoV-2 infection. Each CDR3 protein gets one entry after TCRdb re-called the 5' RACE reads with MiXCR. The sample includes about 69,000 distinct CDR3 sequences, 4% to 6% of them seen just once. The material sequenced was whole blood, taken at baseline. The source is an adult who was a healthcare worker with PCR-confirmed SARS-CoV-2 infection or an uninfected control (not recorded which). The donor label of this sample is uncertain.

Many counts were recorded for this clonotype. The rearrangement uses TRBV19 and TRBJ2-1; D is possibly TRBD2 (5 bases). CDR1 is LNHDA, CDR2 SQIVND, per germline (reference sequence). The V and J ends lost 3 bases and 10 bases respectively, with 13 bases between them. This CDR3 has 13 amino acids. This CDR3 is CASSMERTQEQFF. CDR3 coding DNA: TGTGCCAGTAGTATGGAGCGGACTCAGGAGCAGTTCTTC.

Many counts were recorded for this clonotype. The chain is built from TRBV6-2 or TRBV6-3 and TRBJ1-5; 12 nucleotides agree with TRBD1. With V trimmed by 6 bases and J by 7 bases, 7 bases remained unmatched. The CDR3 has 15 residues. CDR1 MNHEY and CDR2 SVGEGT come from the germline V gene. The CDR3 reads CASSRGTGGYQPQHF. In DNA, the CDR3 is TGTGCCAGCAGCCGAGGGACAGGGGGCTACCAGCCCCAGCATTTT.

This clonotype was seen repeatedly, ten times or more. The chain has TRBV12-3 or TRBV12-4 and TRBJ1-1; the D is unclear. With 3 bases removed from V and 2 bases from J, the gap between germline ends came to 7 bases. This CDR3 spans 13 amino acids. CDR3 sequence reads: CASSFNRNTEAFF. The CDR3 DNA follows: TGTGCCAGCAGTTTTAACAGAAACACTGAAGCTTTCTTT.